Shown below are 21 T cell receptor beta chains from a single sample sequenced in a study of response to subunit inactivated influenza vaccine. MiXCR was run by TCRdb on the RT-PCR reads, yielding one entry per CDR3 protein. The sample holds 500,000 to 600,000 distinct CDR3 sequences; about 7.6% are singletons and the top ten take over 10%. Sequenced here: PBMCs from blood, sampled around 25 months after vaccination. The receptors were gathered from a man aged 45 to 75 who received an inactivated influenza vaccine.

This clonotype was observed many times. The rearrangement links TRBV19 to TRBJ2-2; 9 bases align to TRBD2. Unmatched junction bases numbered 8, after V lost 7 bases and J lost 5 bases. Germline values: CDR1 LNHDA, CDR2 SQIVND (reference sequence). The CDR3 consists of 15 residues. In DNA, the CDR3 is TGTGCCAGTATGACTGGCGGGAGGGGGACCGGGGAGCTGTTTTTT. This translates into CASMTGGRGTGELFF.

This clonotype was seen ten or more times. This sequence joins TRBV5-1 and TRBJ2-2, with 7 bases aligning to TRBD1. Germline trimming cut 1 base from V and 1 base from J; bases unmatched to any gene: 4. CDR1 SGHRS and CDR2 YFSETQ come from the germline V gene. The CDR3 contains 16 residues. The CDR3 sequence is CASSLSTGLNTGELFF. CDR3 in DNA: TGCGCCAGCAGCTTGTCGACAGGGCTGAACACCGGGGAGCTGTTTTTT.

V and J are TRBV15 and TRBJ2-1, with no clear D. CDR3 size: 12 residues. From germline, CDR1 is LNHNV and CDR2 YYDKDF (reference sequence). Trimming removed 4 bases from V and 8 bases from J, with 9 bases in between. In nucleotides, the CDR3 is TGTGCCACCAGCAAAGGCGGAGATGAGCAGTTCTTC. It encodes CATSKGGDEQFF.

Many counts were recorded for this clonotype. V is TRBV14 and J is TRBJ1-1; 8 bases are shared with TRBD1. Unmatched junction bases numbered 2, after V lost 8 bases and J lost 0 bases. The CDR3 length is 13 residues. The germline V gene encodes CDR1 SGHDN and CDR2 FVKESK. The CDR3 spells CASGQGVNTEAFF. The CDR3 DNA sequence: TGTGCCAGCGGACAGGGCGTGAACACTGAAGCTTTCTTT.

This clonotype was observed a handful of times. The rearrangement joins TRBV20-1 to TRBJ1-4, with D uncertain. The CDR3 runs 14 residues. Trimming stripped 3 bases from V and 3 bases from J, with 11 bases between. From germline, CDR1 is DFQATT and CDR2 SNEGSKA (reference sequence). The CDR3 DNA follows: TGCAGTGCTAGCGACGGGTTGTCTAATGAAAAACTGTTTTTT. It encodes CSASDGLSNEKLFF.

CDR3 protein: CASSQPRAGRASREQFF. The CDR3 DNA is TGTGCCAGCAGCCAACCTCGTGCCGGGAGGGCCTCTAGAGAGCAGTTCTTC. V and J are TRBV7-8 and TRBJ2-1; TRBD2 aligns across 8 bases. The V and J ends lost 5 bases and 10 bases, in that order; junction bases with no gene match: 19. The CDR3 runs 17 residues. Germline lookup yields CDR1 SGHVS and CDR2 FQNEAQ.

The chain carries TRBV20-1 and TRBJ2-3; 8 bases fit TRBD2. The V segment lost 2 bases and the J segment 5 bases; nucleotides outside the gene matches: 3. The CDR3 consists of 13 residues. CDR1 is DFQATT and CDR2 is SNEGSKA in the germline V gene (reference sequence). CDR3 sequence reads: CSARPSGRDTQYF. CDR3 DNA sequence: TGCAGTGCTAGACCCAGCGGGAGAGATACGCAGTATTTT.

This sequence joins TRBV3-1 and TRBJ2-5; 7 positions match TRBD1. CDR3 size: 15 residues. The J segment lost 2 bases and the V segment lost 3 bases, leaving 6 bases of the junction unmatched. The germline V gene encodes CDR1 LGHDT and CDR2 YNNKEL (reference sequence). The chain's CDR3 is CASSQRTGVQETQYF. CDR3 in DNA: TGTGCCAGCAGCCAGAGGACAGGCGTGCAAGAGACCCAGTACTTC.

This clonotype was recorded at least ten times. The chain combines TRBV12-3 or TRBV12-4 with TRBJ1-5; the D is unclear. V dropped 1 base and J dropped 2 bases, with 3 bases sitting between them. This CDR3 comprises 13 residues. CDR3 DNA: TGTGCCAGCAGTTTAGGTCGCAATCAGCCCCAGCATTTT. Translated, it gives CASSLGRNQPQHF.

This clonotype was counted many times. The CDR3 loop reads CASSYQRGDTYEQYF. The CDR3 DNA reads as TGTGCCAGCAGCTATCAGCGGGGGGATACCTACGAGCAGTACTTC. The genes are TRBV7-2 and TRBJ2-7; 9 bases are a match to TRBD2. V was clipped by 4 bases and J by 2 bases; unmatched bases: 6. From germline, CDR1 is SGHTA and CDR2 FQGNSA. The CDR3 spans 15 residues.

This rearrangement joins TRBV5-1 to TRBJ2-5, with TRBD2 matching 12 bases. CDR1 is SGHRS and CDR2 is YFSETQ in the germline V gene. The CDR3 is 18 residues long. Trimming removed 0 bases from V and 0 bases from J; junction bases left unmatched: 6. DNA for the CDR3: TGCGCCAGCAGCTTGGTTCTAGCGGGAGGGTCGTACCAAGAGACCCAGTACTTC. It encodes CASSLVLAGGSYQETQYF.

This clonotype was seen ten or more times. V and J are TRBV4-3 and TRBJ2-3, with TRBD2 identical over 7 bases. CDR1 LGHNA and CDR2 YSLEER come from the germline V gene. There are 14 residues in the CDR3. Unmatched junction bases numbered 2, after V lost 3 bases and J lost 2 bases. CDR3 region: CASSQGLLTDTQYF. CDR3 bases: TGCGCCAGCAGCCAGGGACTACTCACAGATACGCAGTATTTT.

In nucleotides, the CDR3 is TGCAGCGTTGGCCCCGTCAGCGGGGGGACCCCCTACGAGCAGTACTTC. This codes for CSVGPVSGGTPYEQYF. The rearrangement joins TRBV29-1 to TRBJ2-7; 9 bases fit TRBD2. Germline CDR1 is SQVTM and CDR2 is ANQGSEA. This CDR3 is built from 16 residues. V trimming: 4 bases; J trimming: 2 bases; junction bases outside the gene matches: 12.

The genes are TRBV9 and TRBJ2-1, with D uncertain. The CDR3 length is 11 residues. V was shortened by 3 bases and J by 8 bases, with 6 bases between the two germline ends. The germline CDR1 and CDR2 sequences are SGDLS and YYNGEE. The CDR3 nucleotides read TGTGCCAGCAGCGCATACGATGAGCAGTTCTTC. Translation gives CASSAYDEQFF.

CDR3 sequence (DNA): TGTGCCAGTAGGTCCAGGGGCGCCGGGGAAGCTTTCTTT. Translated: CASRSRGAGEAFF. The rearrangement links TRBV19 to TRBJ1-1, with D possibly being TRBD1 (6 bases). CDR1 is LNHDA and CDR2 is SQIVND in the germline V gene (reference sequence). CDR3 size: 13 residues. Trimming took 6 bases from V and 8 from J, leaving 16 bases between them.

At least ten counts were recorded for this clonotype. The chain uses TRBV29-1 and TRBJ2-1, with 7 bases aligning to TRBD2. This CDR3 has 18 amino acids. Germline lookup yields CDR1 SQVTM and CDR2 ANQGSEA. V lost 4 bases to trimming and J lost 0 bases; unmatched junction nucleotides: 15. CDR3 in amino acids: CSVVFDLPSGLSYNEQFF. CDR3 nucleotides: TGCAGCGTTGTCTTCGACCTGCCTAGCGGACTCTCCTACAATGAGCAGTTCTTC.

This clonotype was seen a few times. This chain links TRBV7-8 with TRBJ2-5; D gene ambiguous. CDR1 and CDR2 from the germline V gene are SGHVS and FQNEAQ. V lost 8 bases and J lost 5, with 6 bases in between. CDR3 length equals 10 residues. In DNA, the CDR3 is TGTGCCAGCGGAGAGGAGACCCAGTACTTC. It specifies CASGEETQYF.

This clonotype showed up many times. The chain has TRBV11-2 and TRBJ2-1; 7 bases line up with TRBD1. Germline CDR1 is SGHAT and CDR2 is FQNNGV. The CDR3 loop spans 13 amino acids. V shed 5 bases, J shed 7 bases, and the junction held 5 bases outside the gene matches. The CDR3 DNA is TGTGCCAGCAGCCCGGACAGGACGAATGAGCAGTTCTTC. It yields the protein CASSPDRTNEQFF.

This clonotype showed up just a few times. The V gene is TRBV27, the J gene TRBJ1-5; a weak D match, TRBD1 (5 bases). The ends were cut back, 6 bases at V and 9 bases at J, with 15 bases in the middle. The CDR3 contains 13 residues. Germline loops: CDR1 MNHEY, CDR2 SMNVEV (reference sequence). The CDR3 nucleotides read TGTGCCAGCAGCCCGGGGGACCGGTGGCCCCAGCATTTT. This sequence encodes CASSPGDRWPQHF.

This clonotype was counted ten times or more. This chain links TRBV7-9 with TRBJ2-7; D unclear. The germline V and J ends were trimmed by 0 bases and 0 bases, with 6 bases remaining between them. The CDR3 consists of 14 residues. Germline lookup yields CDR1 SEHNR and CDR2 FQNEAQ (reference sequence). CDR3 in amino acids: CASSLALFSYEQYF. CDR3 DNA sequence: TGTGCCAGCAGCTTAGCACTCTTCTCCTACGAGCAGTACTTC.

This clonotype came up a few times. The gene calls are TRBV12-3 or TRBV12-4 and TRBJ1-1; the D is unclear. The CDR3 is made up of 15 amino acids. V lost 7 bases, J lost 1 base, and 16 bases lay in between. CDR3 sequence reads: CASTPFRGTNTEAFF. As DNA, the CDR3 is TGTGCCAGCACCCCCTTTCGGGGAACGAACACTGAAGCTTTCTTT.